This T cell receptor beta chain was sequenced for a study of blood T cell repertoires in COVID-19. As for the study in general: Acute and convalescent COVID-19 samples came from the United States, Italy and Spain. PBMCs, B-cell-depleted T cells, or T cells were the source of the cDNA or gDNA that made up the material.

This clone was seen only a few times. Original data processing: Counts of nucleated cells, estimated from reference gene primer amplification, were obtained. The method was immunoSEQ multiplex PCR; TCRdb's version includes in-frame clones alone and lacks a portion of them. From that table come the V and J calls and clone size; the DNA was used to work out D and trimming. The data show about 53,000 clones, around 79% seen once. The ends were cut back, 4 bases at V and 0 bases at J, with 19 bases in the middle. There are 18 residues in the CDR3. Germline V gives CDR1 SNHLY, CDR2 FYNNEI. The V call is TRBV2, the J call TRBJ2-4, with D possibly being TRBD2 (5 bases). The sequenced sample consisted of peripheral blood. The sequence was obtained from a man in his 70s with active or convalescent COVID-19. The CDR3 nucleotides read TGTGCCAGCAGTGTCGAGGCGAGGGCCCTTGCAGCCAAAAACATTCAGTACTTC. It encodes CASSVEARALAAKNIQYF.